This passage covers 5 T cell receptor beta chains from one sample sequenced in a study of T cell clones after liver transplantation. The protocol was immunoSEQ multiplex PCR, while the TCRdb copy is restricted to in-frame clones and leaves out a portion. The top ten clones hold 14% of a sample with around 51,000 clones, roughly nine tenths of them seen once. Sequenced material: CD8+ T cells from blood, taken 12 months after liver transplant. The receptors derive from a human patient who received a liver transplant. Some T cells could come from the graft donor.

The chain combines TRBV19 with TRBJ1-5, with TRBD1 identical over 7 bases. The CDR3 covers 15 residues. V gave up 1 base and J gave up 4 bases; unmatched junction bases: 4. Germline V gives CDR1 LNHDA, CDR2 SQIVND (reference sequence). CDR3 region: CASSIGAGGNQPQHF. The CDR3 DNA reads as TGTGCCAGTAGTATAGGGGCAGGGGGAAATCAGCCCCAGCATTTT.

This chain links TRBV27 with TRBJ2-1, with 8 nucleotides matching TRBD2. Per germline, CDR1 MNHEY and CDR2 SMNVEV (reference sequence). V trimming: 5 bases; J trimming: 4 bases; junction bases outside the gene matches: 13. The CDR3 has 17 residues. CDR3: CASSAPFHSGVYNEQFF. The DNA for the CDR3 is TGTGCCAGCAGTGCTCCCTTCCATAGCGGGGTTTACAATGAGCAGTTCTTC.

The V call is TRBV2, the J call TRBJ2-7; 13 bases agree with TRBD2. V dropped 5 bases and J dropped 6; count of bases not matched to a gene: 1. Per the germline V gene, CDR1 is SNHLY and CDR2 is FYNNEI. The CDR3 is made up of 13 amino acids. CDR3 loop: CASSRTSGSEQYF. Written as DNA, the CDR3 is TGTGCCAGCAGTAGGACTAGCGGGAGCGAGCAGTACTTC.

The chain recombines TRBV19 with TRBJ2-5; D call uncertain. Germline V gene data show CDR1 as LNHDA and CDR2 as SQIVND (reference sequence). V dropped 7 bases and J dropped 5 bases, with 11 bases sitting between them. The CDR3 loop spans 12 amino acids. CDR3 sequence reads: CASKDIGETQYF. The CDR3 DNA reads TGTGCCAGTAAAGACATAGGGGAGACCCAGTACTTC.

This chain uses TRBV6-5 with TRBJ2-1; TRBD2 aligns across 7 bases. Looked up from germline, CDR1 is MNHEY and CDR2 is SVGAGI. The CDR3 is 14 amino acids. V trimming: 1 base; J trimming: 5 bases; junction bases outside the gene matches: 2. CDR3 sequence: CASSYLLADNEQFF. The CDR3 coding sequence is TGTGCCAGCAGTTACTTGCTAGCGGACAATGAGCAGTTCTTC.